The T cell receptor (beta chain) under discussion was sequenced for a study of T cells in Graves' hyperthyroidism and ophthalmopathy. Across the whole study: Upon initial diagnosis and before any treatment, peripheral blood was collected. Study conclusions and caveats: The authors' 13 V-J model separated ophthalmopathy from stable hyperthyroidism.

This clonotype was picked up many times. Its antigen is as yet unknown. Researchers amplified the TCR beta CDR3 regions from RNA transcripts. In the first-round RT-PCR of the TCR CDR3, the HTBI primer set was used. TCRdb reanalysed the multiplex PCR reads using MiXCR and keeps one entry per CDR3 protein. Of roughly 290,000 distinct CDR3 sequences in the sample, roughly 14% are singletons; the top ten hold 7.8%. The CDR3 loop spans 15 amino acids. CDR1 is MNHEY and CDR2 is SMNVEV in the germline V gene (reference sequence). With V trimmed by 5 bases and J by 8 bases, 12 bases remained unmatched. The sample was blood. The clonotype comes from a woman in her twenties or thirties with Graves' hyperthyroidism that later progressed to Graves' ophthalmopathy. This rearrangement joins TRBV27 to TRBJ2-1; TRBD2 matches 7 bases. The CDR3 sequence: CASSSRTSGVDEQFF. The CDR3 DNA reads TGTGCCAGCAGTAGTCGGACTAGTGGTGTCGATGAGCAGTTCTTC.